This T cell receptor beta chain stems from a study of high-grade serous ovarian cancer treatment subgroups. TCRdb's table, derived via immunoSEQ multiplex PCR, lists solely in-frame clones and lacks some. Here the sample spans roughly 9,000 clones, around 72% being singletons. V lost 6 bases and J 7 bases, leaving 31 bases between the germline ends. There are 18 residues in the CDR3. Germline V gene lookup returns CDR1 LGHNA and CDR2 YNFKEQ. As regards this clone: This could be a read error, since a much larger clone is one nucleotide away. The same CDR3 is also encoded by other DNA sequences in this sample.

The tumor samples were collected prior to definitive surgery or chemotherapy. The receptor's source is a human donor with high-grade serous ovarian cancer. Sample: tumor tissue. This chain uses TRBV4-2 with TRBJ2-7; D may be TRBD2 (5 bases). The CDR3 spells CASSLTPFRDRTSWEQYF. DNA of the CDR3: TGTGCCAGCAGTCTAACCCCATTCCGGGATAGGACGAGTTGGGAGCAGTACTTC.